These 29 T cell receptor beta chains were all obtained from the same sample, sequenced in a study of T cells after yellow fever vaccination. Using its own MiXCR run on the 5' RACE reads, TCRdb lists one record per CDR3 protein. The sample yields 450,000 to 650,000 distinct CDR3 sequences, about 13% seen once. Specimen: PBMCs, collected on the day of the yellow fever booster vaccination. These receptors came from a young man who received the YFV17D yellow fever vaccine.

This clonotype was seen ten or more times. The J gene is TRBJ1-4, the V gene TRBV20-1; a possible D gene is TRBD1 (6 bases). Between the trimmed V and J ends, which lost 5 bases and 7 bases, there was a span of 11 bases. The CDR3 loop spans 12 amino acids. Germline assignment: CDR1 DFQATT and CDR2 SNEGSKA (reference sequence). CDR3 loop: CSAPDRSEKLFF. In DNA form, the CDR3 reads TGCAGTGCTCCGGACAGAAGTGAAAAACTGTTTTTT.

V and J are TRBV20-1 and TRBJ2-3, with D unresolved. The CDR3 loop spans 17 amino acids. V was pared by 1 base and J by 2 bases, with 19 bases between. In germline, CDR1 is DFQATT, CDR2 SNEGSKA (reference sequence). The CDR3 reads CSARGGIPPEPTDTQYF. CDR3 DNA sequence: TGCAGTGCTAGAGGCGGCATCCCCCCAGAACCCACAGATACGCAGTATTTT.

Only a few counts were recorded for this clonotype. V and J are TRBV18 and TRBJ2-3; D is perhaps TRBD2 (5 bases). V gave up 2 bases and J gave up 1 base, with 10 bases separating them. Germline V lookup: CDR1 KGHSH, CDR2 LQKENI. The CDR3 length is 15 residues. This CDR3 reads CASSPEGMGTDTQYF. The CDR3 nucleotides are TGTGCCAGCTCACCAGAGGGAATGGGCACAGATACGCAGTATTTT.

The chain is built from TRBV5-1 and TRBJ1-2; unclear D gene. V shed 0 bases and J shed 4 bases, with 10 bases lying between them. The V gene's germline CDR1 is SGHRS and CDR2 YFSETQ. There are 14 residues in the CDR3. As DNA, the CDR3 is TGCGCCAGCAGCTTGGCGGAGGGCGGCTATGGCTACACCTTC. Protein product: CASSLAEGGYGYTF.

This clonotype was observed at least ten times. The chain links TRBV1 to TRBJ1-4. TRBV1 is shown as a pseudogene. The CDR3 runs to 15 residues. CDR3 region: CTSSQPEVSHEKLFF. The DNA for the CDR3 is TGCACCAGCAGCCAACCTGAGGTTTCGCATGAAAAACTGTTTTTT.

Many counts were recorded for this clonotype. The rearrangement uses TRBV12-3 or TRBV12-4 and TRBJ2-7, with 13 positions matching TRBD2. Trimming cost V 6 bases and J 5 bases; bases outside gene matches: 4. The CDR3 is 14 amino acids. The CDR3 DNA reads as TGTGCCAGCAGCATGGGACTAGCGGGACACGAGCAGTACTTC. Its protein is CASSMGLAGHEQYF.

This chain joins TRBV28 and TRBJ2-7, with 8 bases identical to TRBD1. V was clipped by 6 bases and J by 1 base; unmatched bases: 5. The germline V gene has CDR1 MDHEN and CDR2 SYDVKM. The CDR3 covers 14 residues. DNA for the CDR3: TGTGCCAGCAGACCGGGACAGGCATCCTACGAGCAGTACTTC. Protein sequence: CASRPGQASYEQYF.

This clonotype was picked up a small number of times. The CDR3 sequence: CASSSTGGFVGELFF. DNA for the CDR3: TGTGCCAGCAGCTCCACCGGCGGGTTTGTCGGGGAGCTGTTTTTT. The genes are TRBV11-2 and TRBJ2-2, with a weak D call TRBD2 (5 bases). The V end lost 4 bases, the J end lost 7 bases, and 16 bases lay between the germline ends. CDR1 is SGHAT and CDR2 is FQNNGV in the germline V gene. This CDR3 has 15 residues.

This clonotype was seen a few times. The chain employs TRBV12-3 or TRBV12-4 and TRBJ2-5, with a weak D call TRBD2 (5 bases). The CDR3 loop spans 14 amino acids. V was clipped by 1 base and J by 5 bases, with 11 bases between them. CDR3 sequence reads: CASSLGWGAETQYF. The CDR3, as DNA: TGTGCCAGCAGTTTAGGCTGGGGAGCGGAGACCCAGTACTTC.

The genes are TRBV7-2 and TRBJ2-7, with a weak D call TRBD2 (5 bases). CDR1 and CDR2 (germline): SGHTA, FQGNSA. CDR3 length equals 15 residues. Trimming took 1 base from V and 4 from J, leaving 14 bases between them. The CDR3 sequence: CASSLEAAGHYEQYF. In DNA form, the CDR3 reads TGTGCCAGCAGCTTAGAGGCGGCGGGCCATTACGAGCAGTACTTC.

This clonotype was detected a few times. DNA of the CDR3: TGTGCCAGCAGCCCCGGAGGGGGTTATACGCAGTATTTT. The encoded protein is CASSPGGGYTQYF. J is TRBJ2-3 and V is TRBV7-2; the D gene could be TRBD1 or TRBD2 (6 bases each). Trimming stripped 5 bases from V and 7 bases from J, with 13 bases between. The CDR3 is 13 residues long. Germline loops: CDR1 SGHTA, CDR2 FQGNSA. Full variable domain (missing parts from reference TRBV7-2 and TRBJ2-3): GAGVSQSPSNKVTEKGKDVELRCDPISGHTALYWYRQSLGQGLEFLIYFQGNSAPDKSGLPSDRFSAERTGGSVSTLTIQRTQQEDSAVYLCASSPGGGYTQYFGPGTRLTVL.

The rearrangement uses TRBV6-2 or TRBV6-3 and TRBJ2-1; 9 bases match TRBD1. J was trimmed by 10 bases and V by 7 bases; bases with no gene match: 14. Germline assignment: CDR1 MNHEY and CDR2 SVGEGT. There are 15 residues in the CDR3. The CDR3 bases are TGTGCCAGCACTAACCCGGGACAGGGCCTAGCGGAGCAGTTCTTC. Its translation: CASTNPGQGLAEQFF.

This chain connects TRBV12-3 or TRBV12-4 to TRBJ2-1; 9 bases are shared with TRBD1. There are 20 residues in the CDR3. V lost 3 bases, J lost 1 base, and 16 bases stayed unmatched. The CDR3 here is CASSFTGTGRFQGSYNEQFF. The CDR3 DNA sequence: TGTGCCAGCAGTTTTACCGGGACAGGGAGATTTCAGGGGTCCTACAATGAGCAGTTCTTC.

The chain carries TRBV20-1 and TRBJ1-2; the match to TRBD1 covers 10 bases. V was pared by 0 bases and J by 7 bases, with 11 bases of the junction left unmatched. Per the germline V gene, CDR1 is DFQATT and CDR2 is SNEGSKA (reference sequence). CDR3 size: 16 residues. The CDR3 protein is CSARDPSGQGIGGYTF. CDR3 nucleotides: TGCAGTGCTAGAGACCCCTCGGGACAGGGGATTGGTGGCTACACCTTC.

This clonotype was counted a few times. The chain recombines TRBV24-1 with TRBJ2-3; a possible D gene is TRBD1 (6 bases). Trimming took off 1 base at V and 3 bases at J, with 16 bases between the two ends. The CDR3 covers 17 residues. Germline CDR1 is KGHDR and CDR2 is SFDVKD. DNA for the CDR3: TGTGCCACCAGTGATTTAAAGGGCAGGGGCGGGACAGATACGCAGTATTTT. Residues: CATSDLKGRGGTDTQYF.

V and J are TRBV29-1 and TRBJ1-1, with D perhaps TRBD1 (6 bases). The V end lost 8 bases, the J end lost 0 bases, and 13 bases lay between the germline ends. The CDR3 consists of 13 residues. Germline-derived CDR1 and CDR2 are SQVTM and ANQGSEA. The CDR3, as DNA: TGCAGCACCATTGGGGGGCTGAACACTGAAGCTTTCTTT. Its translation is CSTIGGLNTEAFF.

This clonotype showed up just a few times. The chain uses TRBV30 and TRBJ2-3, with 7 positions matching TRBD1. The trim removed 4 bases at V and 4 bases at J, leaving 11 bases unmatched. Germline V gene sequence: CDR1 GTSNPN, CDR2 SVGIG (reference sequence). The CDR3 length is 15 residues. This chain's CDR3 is CAWISPGGNPDTQYF. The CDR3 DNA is TGTGCCTGGATATCGCCAGGGGGTAACCCAGATACGCAGTATTTT. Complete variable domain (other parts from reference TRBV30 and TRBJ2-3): SQTIHQWPATLVQPVGSPLSLECTVEGTSNPNLYWYRQAAGRGLQLLFYSVGIGQISSEVPQNLSASRPQDRQFILSSKKLLLSDSGFYLCAWISPGGNPDTQYFGPGTRLTVL.

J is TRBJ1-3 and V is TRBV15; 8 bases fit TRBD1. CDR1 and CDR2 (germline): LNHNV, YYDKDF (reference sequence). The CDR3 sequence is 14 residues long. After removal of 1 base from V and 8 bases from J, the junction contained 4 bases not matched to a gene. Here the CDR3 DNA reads TGTGCCACCAGCAGAGTCGGACAGGGAGACACCATATATTTT. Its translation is CATSRVGQGDTIYF.

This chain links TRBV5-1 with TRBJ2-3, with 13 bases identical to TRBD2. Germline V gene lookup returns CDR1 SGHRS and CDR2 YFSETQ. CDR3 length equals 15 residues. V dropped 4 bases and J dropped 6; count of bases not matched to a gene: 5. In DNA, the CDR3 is TGCGCCAGCAGCAAGGGACTAGCGGGACCCGATACGCAGTATTTT. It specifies CASSKGLAGPDTQYF.

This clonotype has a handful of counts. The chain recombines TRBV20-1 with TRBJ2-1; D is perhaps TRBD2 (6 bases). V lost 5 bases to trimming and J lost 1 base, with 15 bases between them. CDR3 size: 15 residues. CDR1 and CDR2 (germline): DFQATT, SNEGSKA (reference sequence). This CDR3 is CSASYAGLSYNEQFF. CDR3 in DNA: TGCAGTGCTTCCTACGCCGGACTATCCTACAATGAGCAGTTCTTC.

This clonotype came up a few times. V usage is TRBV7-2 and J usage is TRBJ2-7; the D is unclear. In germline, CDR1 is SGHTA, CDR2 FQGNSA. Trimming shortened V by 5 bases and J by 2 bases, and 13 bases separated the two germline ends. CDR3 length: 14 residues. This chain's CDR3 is CASSRQGPAYEQYF. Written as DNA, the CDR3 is TGTGCCAGCAGCCGGCAAGGGCCCGCCTACGAGCAGTACTTC.

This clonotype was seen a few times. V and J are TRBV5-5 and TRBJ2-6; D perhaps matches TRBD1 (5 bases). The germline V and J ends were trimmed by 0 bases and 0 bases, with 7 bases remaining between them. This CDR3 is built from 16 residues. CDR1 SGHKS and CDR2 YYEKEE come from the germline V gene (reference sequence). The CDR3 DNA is TGTGCCAGCAGCTTGGAGGGGCCCTCTGGGGCCAACGTCCTGACTTTC. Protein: CASSLEGPSGANVLTF.

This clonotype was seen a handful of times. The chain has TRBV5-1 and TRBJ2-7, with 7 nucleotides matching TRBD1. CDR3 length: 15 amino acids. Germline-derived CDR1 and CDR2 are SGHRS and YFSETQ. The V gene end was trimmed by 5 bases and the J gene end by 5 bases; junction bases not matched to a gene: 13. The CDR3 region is CASRKEGQSLDEQYF. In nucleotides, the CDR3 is TGCGCCAGCAGAAAAGAGGGACAGTCCCTAGACGAGCAGTACTTC.

The CDR3 reads CASTKRTGVFETQYF. CDR3 in DNA: TGTGCCAGCACCAAGAGGACAGGGGTGTTCGAGACCCAGTACTTC. The chain combines TRBV2 with TRBJ2-5, with 9 bases matching TRBD1. The CDR3 contains 15 residues. CDR1 and CDR2 from the germline V gene are SNHLY and FYNNEI. Losses at the gene ends were 7 bases for V and 5 bases for J; bases not matched to a gene: 11.

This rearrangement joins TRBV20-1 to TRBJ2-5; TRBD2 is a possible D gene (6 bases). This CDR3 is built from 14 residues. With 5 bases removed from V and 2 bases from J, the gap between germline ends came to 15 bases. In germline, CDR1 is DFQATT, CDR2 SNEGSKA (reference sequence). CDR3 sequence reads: CSASTRGTQETQYF. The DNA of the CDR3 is TGCAGTGCTTCGACTAGAGGAACTCAAGAGACCCAGTACTTC.

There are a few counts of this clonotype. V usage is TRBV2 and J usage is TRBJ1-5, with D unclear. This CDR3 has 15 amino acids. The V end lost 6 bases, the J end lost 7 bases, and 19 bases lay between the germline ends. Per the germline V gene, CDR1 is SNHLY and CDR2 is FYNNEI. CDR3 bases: TGTGCCAGCAGCGTGGAATCCTCGGGTTTACAGCCCCAGCATTTT. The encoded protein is CASSVESSGLQPQHF.

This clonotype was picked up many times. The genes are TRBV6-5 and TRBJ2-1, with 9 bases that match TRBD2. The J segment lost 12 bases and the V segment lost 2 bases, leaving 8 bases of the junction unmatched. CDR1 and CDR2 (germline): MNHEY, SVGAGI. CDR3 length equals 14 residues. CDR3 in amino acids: CASSYGGRGLGQFF. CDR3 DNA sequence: TGTGCCAGCAGTTACGGCGGGAGGGGGTTGGGGCAGTTCTTC.

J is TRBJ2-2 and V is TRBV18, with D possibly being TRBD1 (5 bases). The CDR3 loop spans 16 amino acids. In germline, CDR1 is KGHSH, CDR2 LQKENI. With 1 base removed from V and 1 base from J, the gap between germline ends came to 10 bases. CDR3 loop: CASSPRATGNTGELFF. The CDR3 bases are TGTGCCAGCTCACCACGGGCCACAGGGAACACCGGGGAGCTGTTTTTT.

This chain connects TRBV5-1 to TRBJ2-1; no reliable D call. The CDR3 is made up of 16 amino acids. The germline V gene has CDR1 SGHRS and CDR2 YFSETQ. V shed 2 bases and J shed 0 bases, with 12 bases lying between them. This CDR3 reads CASSFLQSSSYNEQFF. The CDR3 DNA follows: TGCGCCAGCAGCTTTTTACAATCGAGCTCCTACAATGAGCAGTTCTTC.